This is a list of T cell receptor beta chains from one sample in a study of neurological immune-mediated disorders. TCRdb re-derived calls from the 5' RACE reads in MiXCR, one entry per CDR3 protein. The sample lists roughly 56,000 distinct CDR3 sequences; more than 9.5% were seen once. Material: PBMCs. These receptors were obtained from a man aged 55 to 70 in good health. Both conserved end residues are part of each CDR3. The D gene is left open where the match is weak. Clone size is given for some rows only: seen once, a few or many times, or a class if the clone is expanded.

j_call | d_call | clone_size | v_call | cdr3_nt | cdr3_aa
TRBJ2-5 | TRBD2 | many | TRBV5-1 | TGCGCCAGCAGCCTACCAGAGACTAGCGTGGAGACCCAGTACTTC | CASSLPETSVETQYF
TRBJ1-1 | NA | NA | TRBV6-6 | TGTGCCAGCAGGCTAGGGACCTCGAACACTGAAGCTTTCTTT | CASRLGTSNTEAFF
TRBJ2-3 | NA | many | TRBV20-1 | TGCAGTGCTAGAGATTCTAGGTCTGGCACAGATACGCAGTATTTT | CSARDSRSGTDTQYF
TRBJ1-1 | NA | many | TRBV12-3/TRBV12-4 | TGTGCCAGCAGTCAGCCGGGACGGGGGAACACTGAAGCTTTCTTT | CASSQPGRGNTEAFF
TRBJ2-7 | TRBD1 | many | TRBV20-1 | TGCAGTGCTCCAAACATCGACAGGGGCAGATCCTACGAGCAGTACTTC | CSAPNIDRGRSYEQYF
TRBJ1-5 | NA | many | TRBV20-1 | TGCAGTGCTCCTACAGGAGGTACCCGTAGCAATCAGCCCCAGCATTTT | CSAPTGGTRSNQPQHF
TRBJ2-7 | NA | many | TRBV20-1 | TGCAGTGCTAGGGACGGGAGCTACGAGCAGTACTTC | CSARDGSYEQYF
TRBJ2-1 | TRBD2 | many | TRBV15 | TGTGCCACCAGCAGAGATCGTGGGGGGGTGATCTACAATGAGCAGTTCTTC | CATSRDRGGVIYNEQFF
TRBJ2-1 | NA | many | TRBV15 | TGTGCCACCAGCAGAATTACCAGGGGGGATGAGCAGTTCTTC | CATSRITRGDEQFF
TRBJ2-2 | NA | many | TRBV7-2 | TGTGCCAGCAGAGCTACTTCGAACACCGGGGAGCTGTTTTTT | CASRATSNTGELFF
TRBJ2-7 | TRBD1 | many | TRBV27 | TGTGCCAGCAGGACCGGGACAGGGTTTTACGAGCAGTACTTC | CASRTGTGFYEQYF
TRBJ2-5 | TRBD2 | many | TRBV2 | TGTGCCAGCAGTGAGGGGACTAGCGGGGGTCTTGAGACCCAGTACTTC | CASSEGTSGGLETQYF
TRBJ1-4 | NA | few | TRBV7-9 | TGTGCCAGCAGCTCGACCGAAAAACTGTTTTTT | CASSSTEKLFF
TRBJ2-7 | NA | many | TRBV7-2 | TGTGCCAGCAGCCGCTCCTACGAGCAGTACTTC | CASSRSYEQYF
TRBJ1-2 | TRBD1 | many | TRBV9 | TGTGCCAGCAGCGTAGGACAGGGGTCTAGCTATGGCTACACCTTC | CASSVGQGSSYGYTF
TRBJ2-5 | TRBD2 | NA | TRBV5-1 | TGCGCCAGCAGCTCGGGACTATCGGGGGAGACCCAGTACTTC | CASSSGLSGETQYF
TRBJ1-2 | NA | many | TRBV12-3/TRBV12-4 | TGTGCCAGCAGTTCCGGGCCCCCCTGGAACTATGGCTACACCTTC | CASSSGPPWNYGYTF
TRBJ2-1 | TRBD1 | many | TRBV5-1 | TGCGCCAGCAGCCCGCCGCTGGGACAGTCCTACAATGAGCAGTTCTTC | CASSPPLGQSYNEQFF
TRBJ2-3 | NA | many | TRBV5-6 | TGTGCCAGCAGCTCCCTCTACGACAGCACAGATACGCAGTATTTT | CASSSLYDSTDTQYF
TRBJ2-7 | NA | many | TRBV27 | TGTGCCAGCAGTTTAGGCGAATTCTACGAGCAGTACTTC | CASSLGEFYEQYF
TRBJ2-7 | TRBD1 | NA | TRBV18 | TGTGCCAGCTCACCACCGGGACAGGGCCCCTACGAGCAGTACTTC | CASSPPGQGPYEQYF
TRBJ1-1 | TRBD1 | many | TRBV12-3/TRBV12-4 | TGTGCCAGTACCCTACAGGGGACGAACACTGAAGCTTTCTTT | CASTLQGTNTEAFF
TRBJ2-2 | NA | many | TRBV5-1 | TGCGCCAGCAGATTCCCCGGGACGGAGAACACCGGGGAGCTGTTTTTT | CASRFPGTENTGELFF
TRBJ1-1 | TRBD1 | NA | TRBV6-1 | TGTGCAAGAAGGGCCCGGACAGGGCGGACTGAAGCTTTCTTT | CARRARTGRTEAFF
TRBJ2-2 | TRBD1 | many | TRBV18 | TGTGCCAGCTCACCACTTGGACAGGGGGCGCGAAACGGGGAGCTGTTTTTT | CASSPLGQGARNGELFF
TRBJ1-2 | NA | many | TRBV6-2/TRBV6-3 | TGTGCCAGCAGACTTCACGATCCGAACTATGGCTACACCTTC | CASRLHDPNYGYTF
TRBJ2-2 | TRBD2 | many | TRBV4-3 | TGCGCCAGCAGCCCTATCGCACTAGCGGTCGACGGGGAGCTGTTTTTT | CASSPIALAVDGELFF
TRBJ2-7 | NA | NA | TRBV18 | TGTGCCAGCTCACCCTCCTTCGGGGCCTCCTACGAGCAGTACTTC | CASSPSFGASYEQYF
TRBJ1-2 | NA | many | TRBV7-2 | TGTGCCAGCAGCTTATGGGAGGCTGGCTACACCTTC | CASSLWEAGYTF
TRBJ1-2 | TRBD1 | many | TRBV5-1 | TGCGCCAGCAGCCGCGAAGGGACAGTGGGCGAGAACGGCTACACCTTC | CASSREGTVGENGYTF